This TCR beta chain is drawn from a study of response to subunit inactivated influenza vaccine. The study's findings and limits: The authors proposed limited new T cell recruitment per seasonal influenza vaccination.

This clonotype was seen many times. The antigen is undetermined. Each CDR3 protein gets one entry after TCRdb re-called the RT-PCR reads with MiXCR. Of 450,000 to 550,000 distinct CDR3 sequences in the sample, 25% were seen once. V was cut by 1 base and J by 2 bases, with 2 bases left in between. This CDR3 comprises 11 residues. Germline lookup yields CDR1 DFQATT and CDR2 SNEGSKA (reference sequence). The chain carries TRBV20-1 and TRBJ2-5; D is ambiguous. This specimen consisted of CD4+ T cells sorted from PBMCs, obtained roughly 5 days after vaccination. This receptor was identified in a man aged 45 to 65 who received an inactivated influenza vaccine. CDR3 nucleotides: TGCAGTGCTAGAGCACAAGAGACCCAGTACTTC. This codes for CSARAQETQYF.